The sequence of this T cell receptor beta chain was determined in a study of technical replicates of blood from a handful of donors. Unmatched junction bases numbered 12, after V lost 7 bases and J lost 4 bases. The CDR3 totals 16 residues. The germline V gene has CDR1 LNHDA and CDR2 SQIVND (reference sequence). Some clones are missing from TCRdb's copy, which holds only in-frame ones; the method was immunoSEQ multiplex PCR. Here the sample spans 98,000 or so clones, 95% being singletons. The source of this sequence is a human donor in good health. This rearrangement joins TRBV19 to TRBJ2-3, with 9 bases fitting TRBD1. Sequencing input: T cells isolated from PBMCs. CDR3 nucleotides: TGTGCCAGTAAACGACAGGGACAGGGTTTCGCAGATACGCAGTATTTT. Its protein product is CASKRQGQGFADTQYF.